A selection of T cell receptor beta chains follows, all from one sample in a study of cytomegalovirus exposure and HLA in healthy donors. The repertoire was sequenced with immunoSEQ multiplex PCR; TCRdb's copy has only in-frame clones and lacks some. Of 200,000 to 250,000 clones listed, approximately 82% are singletons. The source material was PBMCs. Every receptor here comes from a woman aged 40 to 55 in good health and CMV-seronegative. The CDR3 runs from the conserved cysteine through the conserved F or W. D genes are given only for firm matches. Rows may omit the clone size; those that give it use once, few, many or a size class.

v_call	j_call	clone_size	d_call	cdr3_aa	cdr3_nt
TRBV4-1	TRBJ2-7	NA	TRBD1	CASSQPWDRQTSSSYEQYF	TGCGCCAGCAGCCAACCATGGGACAGGCAAACATCCAGCTCCTACGAGCAGTACTTC
TRBV5-6	TRBJ1-1	NA	NA	CASSPGIILNTEAFF	TGTGCCAGCAGCCCAGGGATTATTTTGAACACTGAAGCTTTCTTT
TRBV28	TRBJ1-5	NA	TRBD1	CASNPRDRGNQPQHF	TGTGCCAGCAACCCCCGGGACAGGGGCAATCAGCCCCAGCATTTT
TRBV7-9	TRBJ1-1	NA	NA	CATSPLDLNTEAFF	TGTGCCACCTCTCCTTTAGATTTGAACACTGAAGCTTTCTTT
TRBV11-2	TRBJ2-5	NA	NA	CARQLQGWETQYF	TGTGCCAGACAACTACAGGGCTGGGAGACCCAGTACTTC
TRBV5-1	TRBJ1-2	once	TRBD1	CASSLPARQGGDGYTF	TGCGCCAGCAGCTTGCCCGCCCGACAGGGGGGCGATGGCTACACCTTC
TRBV11-3	TRBJ1-2	few	NA	CASSPDNNYGYTF	TGTGCCAGCAGCCCGGACAATAACTATGGCTACACCTTC
TRBV28	TRBJ1-6	NA	NA	CASSLLTGLFSYNSPLHF	TGTGCCAGCAGTCTTCTCACAGGCCTGTTCTCCTATAATTCACCCCTCCACTTT
TRBV18	TRBJ2-5	NA	NA	CASSPPSRTKETQYF	TGTGCCAGCTCACCACCTAGCAGGACTAAGGAGACCCAGTACTTC
TRBV27	TRBJ2-7	NA	TRBD2	CASSFQPPGLAAYEQYF	TGTGCCAGCAGTTTTCAACCGCCGGGACTAGCAGCCTACGAGCAGTACTTC
TRBV5-6	TRBJ2-7	NA	TRBD1	CASSWDRVDEQYF	TGTGCCAGCAGCTGGGACAGGGTCGACGAGCAGTACTTC
TRBV30	TRBJ2-7	NA	NA	CAWNVRGSHEQYF	TGTGCCTGGAACGTACGGGGGAGCCACGAGCAGTACTTC
TRBV10-3	TRBJ2-5	NA	NA	CAISESGPTGSGAKETQYF	TGTGCCATCAGTGAGTCGGGACCTACAGGGTCCGGGGCTAAGGAGACCCAGTACTTC
TRBV25-1	TRBJ1-5	NA	NA	CASKGYRDNYQPQHF	TGTGCCAGCAAGGGGTACAGGGACAATTATCAGCCCCAGCATTTT
TRBV6-5	TRBJ2-7	once	NA	CASIGDTYEQYF	TGTGCCAGCATAGGGGACACCTACGAGCAGTACTTC
TRBV5-1	TRBJ1-6	NA	TRBD1	CASSRTRQGSYNSPLHF	TGCGCCAGCAGCCGCACTCGACAGGGGTCCTATAATTCACCCCTCCACTTT
TRBV28	TRBJ1-6	few	TRBD1	CASSGQINSPLHF	TGTGCCAGCTCGGGACAGATTAATTCACCCCTCCACTTT
TRBV7-9	TRBJ1-1	NA	NA	CSSSLYDTEAFF	TGTTCCAGCAGCTTATATGACACTGAAGCTTTCTTT
TRBV14	TRBJ2-1	NA	NA	CASSQNTFNEQFF	TGTGCCAGCAGCCAAAACACCTTCAATGAGCAGTTCTTC
TRBV7-9	TRBJ1-2	NA	TRBD1	CASSSRDRGLLYGYTF	TGTGCCAGCAGCAGCCGGGACAGGGGCCTCCTCTATGGCTACACCTTC
TRBV28	TRBJ1-1	once	TRBD1	CASSPGQVVGAFF	TGTGCCAGCAGTCCGGGACAGGTCGTTGGGGCTTTCTTT
TRBV4-1	TRBJ1-5	few	TRBD1	CASSQADRDDQPQHF	TGCGCCAGCAGCCAGGCAGACAGGGACGATCAGCCCCAGCATTTT
TRBV10-3	TRBJ2-2	NA	TRBD2	CAISEREGPTGELFF	TGTGCCATCAGTGAAAGGGAGGGGCCCACCGGGGAGCTGTTTTTT
TRBV11-2	TRBJ2-7	NA	NA	CASSSGARRLRYEQYF	TGTGCCAGCAGCTCAGGGGCCCGTCGTTTACGGTACGAGCAGTACTTC
TRBV7-6	TRBJ2-7	NA	TRBD1	CASSRKTKEQGIPYEQYF	TGTGCCAGCAGCCGTAAAACGAAAGAACAGGGGATCCCCTACGAGCAGTACTTC
TRBV19	TRBJ2-7	NA	NA	CASSMRGGEQYF	TGTGCCAGTAGTATGAGGGGGGGCGAGCAGTACTTC
TRBV7-9	TRBJ2-7	few	NA	CASRRGLEEQYF	TGTGCCAGCAGACGGGGACTGGAGGAGCAGTACTTC
TRBV5-4	TRBJ1-2	NA	NA	CASSRGGEGYGYTF	TGTGCCAGCAGCCGGGGGGGGGAAGGCTATGGCTACACCTTC
TRBV11-3	TRBJ1-4	NA	TRBD1	CASSSGGTGGEKLFF	TGTGCCAGCAGCTCTGGGGGGACAGGCGGTGAAAAACTGTTTTTT
TRBV19	TRBJ1-5	few	TRBD1	CASSPGQGFSSNQPQHF	TGTGCCAGTAGCCCGGGACAGGGGTTTAGTAGCAATCAGCCCCAGCATTTT
TRBV7-2	TRBJ2-2	NA	NA	CASSSTRAGELFF	TGTGCCAGCAGTTCAACGAGGGCCGGGGAGCTGTTTTTT
TRBV15	TRBJ2-2	once	TRBD2	CATSGTSGGIGELFF	TGTGCCACCAGCGGGACTAGCGGGGGTATCGGGGAGCTGTTTTTT
TRBV4-2	TRBJ1-6	NA	TRBD1	CASSQDGEVAGGSPLHF	TGTGCCAGCAGCCAAGATGGGGAGGTGGCAGGGGGTTCACCCCTCCACTTT
TRBV28	TRBJ1-1	NA	NA	CASSLGHLGGTEAFF	TGTGCCAGCAGTTTAGGTCATCTTGGAGGCACTGAAGCTTTCTTT
TRBV14	TRBJ2-3	NA	TRBD2	CASSTWGGSTDTQYF	TGTGCCAGCAGCACTTGGGGGGGGAGCACAGATACGCAGTATTTT
TRBV6-6	TRBJ2-7	NA	NA	CASSYSKGGEQYF	TGTGCCAGCAGTTACTCGAAAGGGGGCGAGCAGTACTTC
TRBV19	TRBJ1-1	NA	TRBD1	CASSPRDSYTEAFF	TGTGCCAGTAGTCCGCGGGACAGCTACACTGAAGCTTTCTTT
TRBV28	TRBJ2-5	NA	NA	CASSLWGRLGQETHARYQETQYF	TGTGCCAGCAGTTTATGGGGGAGGTTAGGACAGGAAACGCACGCCCGGTACCAAGAGACCCAGTACTTC
TRBV18	TRBJ1-1	NA	NA	CASSPPGQPEAFF	TGTGCCAGCTCACCACCCGGACAGCCCGAAGCTTTCTTT
TRBV7-9	TRBJ1-2	NA	TRBD1	CASSLPGTDPNYGYTF	TGTGCCAGCAGCTTACCGGGGACAGACCCTAACTATGGCTACACCTTC
TRBV7-9	TRBJ1-3	NA	NA	CASSLELSNTIYF	TGTGCCAGCAGCTTAGAACTCTCCAACACCATATATTTT
TRBV5-8	TRBJ2-1	NA	TRBD2	CASRKGTSGGGEQFF	TGTGCCAGCAGGAAAGGGACTAGCGGGGGTGGTGAGCAGTTCTTC